This T cell receptor (beta chain) stems from a study of T-cell reconstitution after alpha-beta-depleted transplantation in children. For TCRbeta, the library was prepared with unique molecular identifiers. TCRdb passed the PCR reads through MiXCR, listing each CDR3 protein once. This sample has around 300,000 distinct CDR3 sequences; 20% to 30% occur once, and the top ten carry 9.5% to 12%. There are a few counts of this clonotype. No antigen is known for it. The CDR3 has 13 amino acids. Germline CDR1 reads KGHSH; CDR2 reads LQKENI. The germline V and J ends were trimmed by 6 bases and 4 bases, with 12 bases remaining between them. Whole-study findings and limits: Once a year had passed after transplant, T-cell counts and diversity came mostly from newly produced T cells.

The chain is built from TRBV18 and TRBJ1-2; perhaps TRBD1 as D (5 bases). This material consisted of PBMCs, mostly from graft donor cells, taken 180 days after TCRalphabeta/CD19-depleted stem cell transplant. The sequence was obtained from a male patient under 18 who had a stem cell transplant for acute lymphoblastic leukemia, so the T cells may come from the graft donor. The CDR3 is CASSPGAFYGYTF. The CDR3 nucleotides read TGTGCCAGCTCCCCTGGGGCTTTCTATGGCTACACCTTC.